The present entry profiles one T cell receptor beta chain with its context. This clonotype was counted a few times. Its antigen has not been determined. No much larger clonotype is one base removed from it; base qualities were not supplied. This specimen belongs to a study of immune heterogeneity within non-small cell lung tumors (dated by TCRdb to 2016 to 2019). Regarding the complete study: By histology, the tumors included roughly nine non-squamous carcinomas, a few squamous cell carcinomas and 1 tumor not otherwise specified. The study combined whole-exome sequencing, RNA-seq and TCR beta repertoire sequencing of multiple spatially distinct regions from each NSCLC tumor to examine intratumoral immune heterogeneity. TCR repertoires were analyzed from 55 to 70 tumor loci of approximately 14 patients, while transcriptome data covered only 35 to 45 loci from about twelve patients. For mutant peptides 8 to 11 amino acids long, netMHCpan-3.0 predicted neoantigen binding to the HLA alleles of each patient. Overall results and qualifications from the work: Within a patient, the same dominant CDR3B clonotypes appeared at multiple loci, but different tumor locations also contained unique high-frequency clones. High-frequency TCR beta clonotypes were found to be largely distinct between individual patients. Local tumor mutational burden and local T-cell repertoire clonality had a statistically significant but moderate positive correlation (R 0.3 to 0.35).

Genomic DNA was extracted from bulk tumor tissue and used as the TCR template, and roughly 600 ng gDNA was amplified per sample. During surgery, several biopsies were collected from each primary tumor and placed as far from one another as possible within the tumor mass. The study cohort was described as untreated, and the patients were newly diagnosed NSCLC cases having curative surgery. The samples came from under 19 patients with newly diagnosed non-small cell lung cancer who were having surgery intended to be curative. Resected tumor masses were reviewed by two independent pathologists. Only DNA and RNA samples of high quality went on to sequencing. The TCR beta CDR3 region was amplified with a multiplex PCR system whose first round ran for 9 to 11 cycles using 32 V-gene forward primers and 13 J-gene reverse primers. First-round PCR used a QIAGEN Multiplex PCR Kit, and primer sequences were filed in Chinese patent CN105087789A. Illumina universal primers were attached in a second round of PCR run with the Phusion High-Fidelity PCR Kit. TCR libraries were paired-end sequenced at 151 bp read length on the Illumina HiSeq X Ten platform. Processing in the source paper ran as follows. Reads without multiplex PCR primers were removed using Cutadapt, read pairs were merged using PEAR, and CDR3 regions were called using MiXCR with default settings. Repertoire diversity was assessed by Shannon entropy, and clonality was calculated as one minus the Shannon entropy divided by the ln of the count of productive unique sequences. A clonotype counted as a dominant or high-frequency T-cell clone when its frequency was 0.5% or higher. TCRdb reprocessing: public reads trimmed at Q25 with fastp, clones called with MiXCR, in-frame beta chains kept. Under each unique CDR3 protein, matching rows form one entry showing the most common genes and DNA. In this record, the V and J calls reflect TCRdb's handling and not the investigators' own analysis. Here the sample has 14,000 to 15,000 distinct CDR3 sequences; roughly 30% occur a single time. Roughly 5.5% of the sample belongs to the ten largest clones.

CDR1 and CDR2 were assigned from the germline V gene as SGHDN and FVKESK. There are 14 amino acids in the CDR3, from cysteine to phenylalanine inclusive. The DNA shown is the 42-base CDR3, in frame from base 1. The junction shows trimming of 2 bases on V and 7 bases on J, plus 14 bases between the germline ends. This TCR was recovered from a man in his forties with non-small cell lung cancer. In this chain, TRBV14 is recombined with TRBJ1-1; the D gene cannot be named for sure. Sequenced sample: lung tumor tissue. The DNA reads TGTGCCAGCAGCCAATTCCCCGGACTATTTGAAGCTTTCTTT. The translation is CASSQFPGLFEAFF.